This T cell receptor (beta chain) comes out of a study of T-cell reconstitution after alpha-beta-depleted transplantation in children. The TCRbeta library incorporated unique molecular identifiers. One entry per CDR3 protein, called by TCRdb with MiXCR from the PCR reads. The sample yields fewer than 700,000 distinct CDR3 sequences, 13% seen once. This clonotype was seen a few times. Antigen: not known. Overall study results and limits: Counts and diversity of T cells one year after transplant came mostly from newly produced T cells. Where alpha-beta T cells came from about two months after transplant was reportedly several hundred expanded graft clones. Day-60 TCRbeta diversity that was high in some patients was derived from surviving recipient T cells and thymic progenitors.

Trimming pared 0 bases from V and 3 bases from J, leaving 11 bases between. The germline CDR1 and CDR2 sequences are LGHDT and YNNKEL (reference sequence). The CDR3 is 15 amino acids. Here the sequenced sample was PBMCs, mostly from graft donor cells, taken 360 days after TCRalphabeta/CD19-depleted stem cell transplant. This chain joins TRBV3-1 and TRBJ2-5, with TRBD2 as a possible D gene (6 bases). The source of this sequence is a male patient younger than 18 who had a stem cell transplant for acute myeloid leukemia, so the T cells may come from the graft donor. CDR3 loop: CASSQEGDWEETQYF. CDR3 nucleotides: TGTGCCAGCAGCCAAGAGGGGGACTGGGAAGAGACCCAGTACTTC.